The 25 T cell receptor beta chains in this list originate from one sample, sequenced in a study of cytomegalovirus exposure and HLA in healthy donors. In the PCR, 60 Vbeta and 13 Jbeta primers were used. Measured with immunoSEQ multiplex PCR; TCRdb has only the in-frame clones, and not every one. The data contain 95,000 to 150,000 clones, roughly 80% of them singletons. What was sequenced was PBMCs. The source of these receptors is a man in his sixties in good health and CMV-seropositive.

The chain employs TRBV30 and TRBJ1-5; the D is unclear. Trimming removed 1 base from V and 2 bases from J, with 12 bases in between. This CDR3 is 15 amino acids long. Germline V CDR1 and CDR2: GTSNPN, SVGIG (reference sequence). CDR3 loop: CAWSAGGFRNQPQHF. For the CDR3, the DNA is TGTGCCTGGAGTGCGGGCGGGTTCCGCAATCAGCCCCAGCATTTT.

On this clone: At one of its ends the junction is not consistent with the germline gene, which may arise from a read error. This chain joins TRBV30 and TRBJ2-7; the match to TRBD2 covers 8 bases. Germline CDR1 and CDR2: GTSNPN and SVGIG (reference sequence). The length of the CDR3 is 14 residues. The DNA for the CDR3 is TGTGCCTGGAGCGGGGGGGCGGCGTCCTACAAGCAGTACTTC. It codes for CAWSGGAASYKQYF.

The gene calls are TRBV6-6 and TRBJ1-5; D gene uncertain. The CDR3 is made up of 12 amino acids. V was pared by 4 bases and J by 4 bases, with 5 bases between. CDR1 is MNHNY, CDR2 SVGAGI, per germline (reference sequence). The DNA for the CDR3 is TGTGCCAGCAGTTTACAGAATCAGCCCCAGCATTTT. Encoded protein: CASSLQNQPQHF.

This sequence joins TRBV27 and TRBJ1-5, with 9 bases that match TRBD1. CDR1 and CDR2 (germline): MNHEY, SMNVEV (reference sequence). The CDR3 is 15 amino acids. Trimming took 6 bases from V and 4 from J; bases not matched to a gene: 7. CDR3 nucleotides: TGTGCCAGCAGCCCCGGGACAGGGAATAATCAGCCCCAGCATTTT. Its translation is CASSPGTGNNQPQHF.

This sequence joins TRBV5-1 and TRBJ2-1; tentatively, D is TRBD2 (6 bases). The CDR3 runs 16 residues. Germline V gene lookup returns CDR1 SGHRS and CDR2 YFSETQ. Trimming took off 0 bases at V and 4 bases at J, with 14 bases between the two ends. CDR3 amino acids: CASSLEAARGYNEQFF. As DNA, the CDR3 is TGCGCCAGCAGCTTGGAGGCTGCCCGGGGGTACAATGAGCAGTTCTTC.

The chain combines TRBV5-1 with TRBJ2-5, with 7 bases that match TRBD1. CDR1 is SGHRS, CDR2 YFSETQ, per germline. The length of the CDR3 is 15 residues. After removal of 6 bases from V and 2 bases from J, the junction contained 10 bases not matched to a gene. The CDR3 DNA reads as TGCGCCAGCAATTTAGCCGGGACAGAACAAGAGACCCAGTACTTC. Amino acids: CASNLAGTEQETQYF.

The genes are TRBV7-9 and TRBJ2-1, with D possibly being TRBD1 (7 bases). Germline CDR1 reads SEHNR; CDR2 reads FQNEAQ (reference sequence). The CDR3 sequence is 14 residues long. Trimming pared 7 bases from V and 4 bases from J, leaving 14 bases between. The CDR3 DNA reads TGTGCCAGCACTGCGGGACAGAGTTACAATGAGCAGTTCTTC. Its protein product is CASTAGQSYNEQFF. Supplemented by reference TRBV7-9 and TRBJ2-1, the full variable domain reads DTGVSQNPRHKITKRGQNVTFRCDPISEHNRLYWYRQTLGQGPEFLTYFQNEAQLEKSRLLSDRFSAERPKGSFSTLEIQRTEQGDSAMYLCASTAGQSYNEQFFGPGTRLTVL.

The chain joins TRBV15 to TRBJ2-3; 15 nucleotides line up with TRBD2. V was clipped by 0 bases and J by 3 bases; unmatched bases: 1. Germline V gene lookup returns CDR1 LNHNV and CDR2 YYDKDF (reference sequence). This CDR3 has 17 amino acids. The CDR3 DNA follows: TGTGCCACCAGCAGAGATGGACTAGCGGGAGGGACAGATACGCAGTATTTT. Translating it yields CATSRDGLAGGTDTQYF.

V usage is TRBV30 and J usage is TRBJ2-3; TRBD1 is a possible D gene (7 bases). Trimming left V 4 bases short and J 1 base short, with 12 bases between. CDR3 size: 14 residues. Germline V CDR1 and CDR2: GTSNPN, SVGIG (reference sequence). The CDR3 sequence: CAWKRRGGTDTQYF. Here the CDR3 DNA reads TGTGCCTGGAAACGCAGGGGGGGCACAGATACGCAGTATTTT.

This clone was picked up a small number of times. The chain employs TRBV12-5 and TRBJ1-1; TRBD1 aligns across 7 bases. From germline, CDR1 is LGHNT and CDR2 FRNRAP. J lost 6 bases, V lost 4 bases, and 2 bases had no gene match. This CDR3 has 12 residues. The CDR3 protein is CASGYGQAEAFF. DNA for the CDR3: TGTGCTAGTGGTTACGGACAGGCTGAAGCTTTCTTT.

Points on this clone: The germline gene is not matched at one end of the junction; a read error may be the cause. This rearrangement joins TRBV7-9 to TRBJ1-2, with 7 bases lining up with TRBD1. Germline assignment: CDR1 SEHNR and CDR2 FQNEAQ (reference sequence). This CDR3 region has 15 residues. The CDR3 DNA is TGTTCCAGCAGCTTAGAGGCAGGGGGGAACTATGGCTACACCTTC. It translates to CSSSLEAGGNYGYTF.

The chain employs TRBV5-1 and TRBJ2-3; 9 bases map to TRBD2. Trimming removed 4 bases from V and 1 base from J; junction bases left unmatched: 7. The germline gives CDR1 SGHRS, CDR2 YFSETQ. The CDR3 totals 16 residues. Here the CDR3 reads CASSLIGGRGTDTQYF. CDR3 DNA: TGCGCCAGCAGCCTGATCGGCGGGAGGGGCACAGATACGCAGTATTTT.

This clone was picked up a small number of times. The chain employs TRBV5-1 and TRBJ2-7, with a weak D call TRBD1 (6 bases). The CDR3 totals 14 residues. V was cut by 4 bases and J by 2 bases, with 13 bases left in between. Germline lookup yields CDR1 SGHRS and CDR2 YFSETQ. The chain's CDR3 is CASSRSGTTYEQYF. The CDR3 DNA is TGCGCCAGCAGCCGATCCGGGACAACCTACGAGCAGTACTTC.

The chain carries TRBV9 and TRBJ2-3; TRBD2 aligns across 7 bases. This CDR3 is 16 amino acids long. CDR1 and CDR2 (germline): SGDLS, YYNGEE. The V and J ends lost 0 bases and 4 bases, in that order; junction bases with no gene match: 8. The chain's CDR3 is CASSVATSITSDTQYF. CDR3 DNA: TGTGCCAGCAGCGTAGCGACTAGCATTACCTCAGATACGCAGTATTTT.

The chain carries TRBV5-1 and TRBJ2-1, with D possibly matching TRBD2 (5 bases). This CDR3 is built from 14 residues. Germline values: CDR1 SGHRS, CDR2 YFSETQ. Trimming removed 0 bases from V and 6 bases from J, with 10 bases in between. The CDR3 spells CASSLALGSNEQFF. In nucleotides, the CDR3 is TGCGCCAGCAGCTTGGCACTAGGGAGCAATGAGCAGTTCTTC. Full variable domain (remainder filled in from reference TRBV5-1 and TRBJ2-1): KAGVTQTPRYLIKTRGQQVTLSCSPISGHRSVSWYQQTPGQGLQFLFEYFSETQRNKGNFPGRFSGRQFSNSRSEMNVSTLELGDSALYLCASSLALGSNEQFFGPGTRLTVL.

The chain links TRBV10-1 to TRBJ2-7, with D possibly TRBD2 on 6 matching bases. V shed 3 bases and J shed 6 bases, with 21 bases lying between them. The length of the CDR3 is 16 residues. Germline V gives CDR1 WNHNN, CDR2 SYGVQD (reference sequence). In nucleotides, the CDR3 is TGCGCCAGCAGTGATACCCGGAGGGACGGAATTGGCGAGCAGTACTTC. This codes for CASSDTRRDGIGEQYF.

The V gene is TRBV9, the J gene TRBJ1-2; D perhaps matches TRBD1 (5 bases). From germline, CDR1 is SGDLS and CDR2 YYNGEE. Trimming removed 5 bases at V and 3 bases at J, with 17 bases between. There are 15 residues in the CDR3. The CDR3 reads CASSPLTAGDYGYTF. The CDR3 DNA reads TGTGCCAGCAGTCCCCTCACAGCGGGGGACTATGGCTACACCTTC.

The chain joins TRBV10-3 to TRBJ1-5, with 7 nucleotides matching TRBD1. The CDR3 covers 15 residues. The germline CDR1 and CDR2 sequences are ENHRY and SYGVKD. V lost 4 bases and J lost 7; bases outside the gene matches: 10. The DNA for the CDR3 is TGTGCCATCAGTGCGGACAGGATGGACGAACAGCCCCAGCATTTT. Translated, it gives CAISADRMDEQPQHF.

The chain is built from TRBV6-6 and TRBJ1-3; D possibly corresponds to TRBD1 (5 bases). This CDR3 has 13 amino acids. V lost 6 bases and J 7 bases, leaving 13 bases between the germline ends. CDR1 and CDR2 (germline): MNHNY, SVGAGI (reference sequence). The CDR3 sequence: CASRYQGLNTIYF. CDR3 in DNA: TGTGCCAGCAGGTACCAGGGACTGAACACCATATATTTT.

This rearrangement joins TRBV5-1 to TRBJ2-3; 8 bases are shared with TRBD1. There are 15 residues in the CDR3. Germline lookup yields CDR1 SGHRS and CDR2 YFSETQ. V trimming: 3 bases; J trimming: 2 bases; junction bases outside the gene matches: 5. The CDR3 protein is CASSSTGDYTDTQYF. The CDR3 DNA reads as TGCGCCAGCAGCTCGACAGGGGATTACACAGATACGCAGTATTTT.

The rearrangement links TRBV6-5 to TRBJ2-7, with TRBD2 matching 7 bases. The CDR3 consists of 15 residues. Germline V gives CDR1 MNHEY, CDR2 SVGAGI. V trimming: 5 bases; J trimming: 0 bases; junction bases outside the gene matches: 7. In DNA form, the CDR3 reads TGTGCCAGCAGTGGGGGGGTCGGGAGCTCCTACGAGCAGTACTTC. Protein product: CASSGGVGSSYEQYF.

This rearrangement joins TRBV10-1 to TRBJ2-2, with D perhaps matching TRBD1 (6 bases). V lost 8 bases, J lost 3 bases, and 13 bases lay in between. The length of the CDR3 is 14 residues. Germline assignment: CDR1 WNHNN and CDR2 SYGVQD (reference sequence). The CDR3 region has the DNA TGCGCCAGCTCGGCAGGGGTGGACACCGGGGAGCTGTTTTTT. It translates to CASSAGVDTGELFF.

This clone occurred a few times. This sequence joins TRBV2 and TRBJ2-2; TRBD1 might be the D (5 bases). This CDR3 spans 14 amino acids. CDR1 and CDR2 from the germline V gene are SNHLY and FYNNEI. Trimming shortened V by 4 bases and J by 1 base, and 7 bases separated the two germline ends. The CDR3 DNA is TGTGCCAGCAGTGCTGACAGGAACACCGGGGAGCTGTTTTTT. This gives the protein CASSADRNTGELFF.

J is TRBJ1-5 and V is TRBV7-8; weak D call: TRBD1 (6 bases). Germline assignment: CDR1 SGHVS and CDR2 FQNEAQ. V was clipped by 5 bases and J by 7 bases, with 15 bases between them. This CDR3 spans 14 amino acids. The CDR3 DNA reads TGTGCCAGCAGCGCAACAGGGCGGGTGCAGCCCCAGCATTTT. Translation: CASSATGRVQPQHF.

This chain joins TRBV11-2 and TRBJ1-5; no clear D gene. The germline gives CDR1 SGHAT, CDR2 FQNNGV. Trimming removed 5 bases from V and 2 bases from J, with 10 bases in between. The CDR3 has 14 residues. Here the CDR3 reads CASSLHGGNQPQHF. The DNA for the CDR3 is TGTGCCAGCAGCCTCCACGGGGGCAATCAGCCCCAGCATTTT.